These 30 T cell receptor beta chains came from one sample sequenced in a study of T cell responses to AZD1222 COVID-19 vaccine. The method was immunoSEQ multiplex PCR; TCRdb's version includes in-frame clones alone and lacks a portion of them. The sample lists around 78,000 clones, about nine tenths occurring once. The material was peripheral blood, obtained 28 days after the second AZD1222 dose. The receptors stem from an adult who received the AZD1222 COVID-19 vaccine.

CDR3 amino acids: CASSLMSGRTGELFF. The CDR3, as DNA: TGTGCCAGCAGCTTAATGTCGGGGCGAACCGGGGAGCTGTTTTTT. This sequence joins TRBV7-3 and TRBJ2-2; D tentatively fits TRBD1 or TRBD2 (5 bases each). Trimming stripped 1 base from V and 5 bases from J, with 11 bases between. The CDR3 extends over 15 amino acids. Germline assignment: CDR1 SGHTA and CDR2 FQGTGA.

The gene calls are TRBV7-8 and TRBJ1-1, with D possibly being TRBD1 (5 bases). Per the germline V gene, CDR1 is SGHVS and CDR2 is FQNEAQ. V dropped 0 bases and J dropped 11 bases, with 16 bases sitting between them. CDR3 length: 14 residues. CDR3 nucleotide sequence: TGTGCCAGCAGCTTAGCCACCATTCAGGGTAAGGCTTTCTTT. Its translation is CASSLATIQGKAFF. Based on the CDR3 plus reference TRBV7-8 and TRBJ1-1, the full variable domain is GAGVSQSPRYKVAKRGQDVALRCDPISGHVSLFWYQQALGQGPEFLTYFQNEAQLDKSGLPSDRFFAERPEGSVSTLKIQRTQQEDSAVYLCASSLATIQGKAFFGQGTRLTVV.

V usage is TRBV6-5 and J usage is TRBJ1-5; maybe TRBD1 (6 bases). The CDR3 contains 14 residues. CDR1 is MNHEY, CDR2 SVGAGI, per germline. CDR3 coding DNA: TGTACTTCGTCAAGGGGGGATAGCAATCAGCCCCAGCATTTT. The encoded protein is CTSSRGDSNQPQHF.

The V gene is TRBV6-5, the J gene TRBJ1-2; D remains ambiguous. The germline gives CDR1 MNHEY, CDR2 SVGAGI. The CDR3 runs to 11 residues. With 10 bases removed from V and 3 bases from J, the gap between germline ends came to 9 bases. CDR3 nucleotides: TGTGCCATTGGTCAGGACTATGGCTACACCTTC. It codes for CAIGQDYGYTF.

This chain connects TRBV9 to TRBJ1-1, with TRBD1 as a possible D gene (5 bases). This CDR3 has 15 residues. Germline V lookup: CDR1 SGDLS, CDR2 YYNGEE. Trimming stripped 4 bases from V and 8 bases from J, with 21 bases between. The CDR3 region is CASSSTGQQETEAFF. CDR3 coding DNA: TGTGCCAGCAGCTCGACCGGCCAACAGGAAACCGAAGCTTTCTTT.

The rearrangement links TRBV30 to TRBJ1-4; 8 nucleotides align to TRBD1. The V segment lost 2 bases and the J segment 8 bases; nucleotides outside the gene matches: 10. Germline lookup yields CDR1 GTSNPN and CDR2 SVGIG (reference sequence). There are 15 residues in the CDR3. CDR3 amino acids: CAWSRGVQGDEKLFF. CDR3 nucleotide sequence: TGTGCCTGGAGTCGGGGGGTACAGGGGGACGAAAAACTGTTTTTT.

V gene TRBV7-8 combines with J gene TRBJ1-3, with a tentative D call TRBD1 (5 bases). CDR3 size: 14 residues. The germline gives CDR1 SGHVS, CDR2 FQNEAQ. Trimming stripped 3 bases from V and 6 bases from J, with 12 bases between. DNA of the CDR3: TGTGCCAGCAGCTTGGGGGTTAACAAAAACACCATATATTTT. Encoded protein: CASSLGVNKNTIYF.

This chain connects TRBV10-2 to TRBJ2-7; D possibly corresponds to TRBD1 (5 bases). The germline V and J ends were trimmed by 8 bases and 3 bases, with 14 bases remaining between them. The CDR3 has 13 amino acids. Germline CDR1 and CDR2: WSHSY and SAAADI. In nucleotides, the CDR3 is TGCGCCAGCCTAACTGTGGGGCTCTACGAGCAGTACTTC. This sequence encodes CASLTVGLYEQYF.

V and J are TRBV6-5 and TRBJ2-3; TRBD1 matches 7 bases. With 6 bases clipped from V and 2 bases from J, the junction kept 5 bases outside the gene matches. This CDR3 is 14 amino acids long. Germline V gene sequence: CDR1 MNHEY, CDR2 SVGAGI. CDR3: CASSGQEFTDTQYF. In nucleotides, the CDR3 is TGTGCCAGCAGCGGACAGGAGTTCACAGATACGCAGTATTTT.

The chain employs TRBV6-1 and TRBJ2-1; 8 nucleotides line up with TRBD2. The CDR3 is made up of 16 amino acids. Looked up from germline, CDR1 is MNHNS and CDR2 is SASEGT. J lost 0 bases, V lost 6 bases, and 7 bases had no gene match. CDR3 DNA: TGTGCCAGCAGCGAACTAGCGGTGAGCTCCTACAATGAGCAGTTCTTC. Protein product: CASSELAVSSYNEQFF.

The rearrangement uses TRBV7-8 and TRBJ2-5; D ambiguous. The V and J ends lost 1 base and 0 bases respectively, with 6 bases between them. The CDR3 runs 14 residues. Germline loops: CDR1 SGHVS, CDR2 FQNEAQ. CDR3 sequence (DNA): TGTGCCAGCAGCTTAGGAGGCAACCAAGAGACCCAGTACTTC. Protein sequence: CASSLGGNQETQYF.

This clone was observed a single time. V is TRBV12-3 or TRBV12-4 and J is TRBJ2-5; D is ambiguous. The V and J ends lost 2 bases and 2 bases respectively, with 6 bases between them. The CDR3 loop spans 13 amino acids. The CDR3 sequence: CASSLSVQETQYF. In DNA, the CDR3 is TGTGCCAGCAGTTTATCCGTACAAGAGACCCAGTACTTC.

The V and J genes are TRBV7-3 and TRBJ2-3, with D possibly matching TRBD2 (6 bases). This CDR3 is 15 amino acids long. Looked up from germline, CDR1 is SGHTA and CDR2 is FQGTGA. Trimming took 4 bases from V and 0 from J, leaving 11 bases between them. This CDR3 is CASSSLSGSTDTQYF. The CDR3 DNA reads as TGTGCCAGCAGCTCCCTTAGCGGTAGCACAGATACGCAGTATTTT.

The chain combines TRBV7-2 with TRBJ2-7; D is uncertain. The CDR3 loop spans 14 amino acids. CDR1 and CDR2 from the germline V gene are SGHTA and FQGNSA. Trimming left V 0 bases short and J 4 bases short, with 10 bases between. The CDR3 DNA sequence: TGTGCCAGCAGCTTAGCGCGTAACGGTTACGAGCAGTACTTC. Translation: CASSLARNGYEQYF.

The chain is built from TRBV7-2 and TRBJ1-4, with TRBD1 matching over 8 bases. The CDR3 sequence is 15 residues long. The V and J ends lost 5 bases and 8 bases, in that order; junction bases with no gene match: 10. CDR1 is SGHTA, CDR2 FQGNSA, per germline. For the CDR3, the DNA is TGTGCCAGCAGCACAGGACAGGGCGAGGGCGAAAAACTGTTTTTT. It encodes CASSTGQGEGEKLFF.

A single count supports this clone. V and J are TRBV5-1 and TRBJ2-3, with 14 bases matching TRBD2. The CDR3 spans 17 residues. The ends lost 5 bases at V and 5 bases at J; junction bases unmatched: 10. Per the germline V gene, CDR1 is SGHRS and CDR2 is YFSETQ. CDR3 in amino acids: CASSYTGTSGGGDTQYF. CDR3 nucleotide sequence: TGCGCCAGCAGTTATACCGGGACTAGCGGGGGTGGAGATACGCAGTATTTT.

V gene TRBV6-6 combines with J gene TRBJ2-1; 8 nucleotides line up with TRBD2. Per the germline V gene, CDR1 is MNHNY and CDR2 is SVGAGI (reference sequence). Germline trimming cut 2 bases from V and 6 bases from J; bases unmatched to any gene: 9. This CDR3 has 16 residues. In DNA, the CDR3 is TGTGCCAGCAGTTACACCCCGCGGGGGGAACCCAATGAGCAGTTCTTC. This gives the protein CASSYTPRGEPNEQFF.

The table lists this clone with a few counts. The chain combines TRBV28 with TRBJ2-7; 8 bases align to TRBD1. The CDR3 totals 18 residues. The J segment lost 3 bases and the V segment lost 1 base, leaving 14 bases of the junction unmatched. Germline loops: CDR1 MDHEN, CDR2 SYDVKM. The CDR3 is CASSLLGLRTGRNYEQYF. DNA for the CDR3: TGTGCCAGCAGTTTATTAGGATTGAGGACAGGGCGAAACTACGAGCAGTACTTC.

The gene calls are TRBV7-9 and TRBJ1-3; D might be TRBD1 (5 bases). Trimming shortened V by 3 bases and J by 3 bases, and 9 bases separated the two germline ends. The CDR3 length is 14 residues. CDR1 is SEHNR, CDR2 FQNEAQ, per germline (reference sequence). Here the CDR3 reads CASSFWGDGNTIYF. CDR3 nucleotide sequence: TGTGCCAGCAGCTTTTGGGGGGATGGAAACACCATATATTTT.

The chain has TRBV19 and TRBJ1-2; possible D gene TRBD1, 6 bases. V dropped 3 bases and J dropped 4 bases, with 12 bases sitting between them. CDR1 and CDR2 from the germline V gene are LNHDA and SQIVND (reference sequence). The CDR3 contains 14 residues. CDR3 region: CASSMRGSVYGYTF. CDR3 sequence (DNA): TGTGCCAGTAGTATGAGGGGGTCAGTCTATGGCTACACCTTC.

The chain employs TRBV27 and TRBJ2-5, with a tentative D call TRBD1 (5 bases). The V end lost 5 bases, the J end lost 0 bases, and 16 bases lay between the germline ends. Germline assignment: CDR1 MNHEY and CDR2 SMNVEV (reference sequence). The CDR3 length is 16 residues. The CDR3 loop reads CASSTHDSRYQETQYF. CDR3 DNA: TGTGCCAGCAGTACCCACGACAGCAGGTACCAAGAGACCCAGTACTTC.

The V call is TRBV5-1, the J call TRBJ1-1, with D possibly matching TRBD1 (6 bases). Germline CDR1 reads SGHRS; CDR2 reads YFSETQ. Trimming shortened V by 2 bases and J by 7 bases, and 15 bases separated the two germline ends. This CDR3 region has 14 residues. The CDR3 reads CASSFGQGMSEAFF. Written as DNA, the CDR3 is TGCGCCAGCAGCTTCGGGCAGGGGATGAGTGAAGCTTTCTTT.

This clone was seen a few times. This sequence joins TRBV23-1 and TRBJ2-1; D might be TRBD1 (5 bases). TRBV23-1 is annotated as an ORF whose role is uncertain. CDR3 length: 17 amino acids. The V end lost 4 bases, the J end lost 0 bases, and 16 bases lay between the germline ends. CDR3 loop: CASSPPTVRDSYNEQFF. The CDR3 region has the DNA TGCGCCAGCAGTCCTCCGACAGTTAGGGACTCCTACAATGAGCAGTTCTTC.

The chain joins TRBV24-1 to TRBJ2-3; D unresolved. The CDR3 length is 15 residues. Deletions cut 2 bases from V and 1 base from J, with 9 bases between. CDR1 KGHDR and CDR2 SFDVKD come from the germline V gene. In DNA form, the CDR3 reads TGTGCCACCAGTGATTCCAACGAACGCACAGATACGCAGTATTTT. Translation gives CATSDSNERTDTQYF.

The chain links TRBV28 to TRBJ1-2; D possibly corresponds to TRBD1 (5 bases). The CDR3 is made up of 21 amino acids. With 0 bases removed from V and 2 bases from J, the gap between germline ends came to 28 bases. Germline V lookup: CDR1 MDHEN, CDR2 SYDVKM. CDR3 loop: CASSLWNLRAGAGRSNYGYTF. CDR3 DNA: TGTGCCAGCAGTTTATGGAATTTACGGGCTGGGGCAGGGCGTTCGAACTATGGCTACACCTTC.

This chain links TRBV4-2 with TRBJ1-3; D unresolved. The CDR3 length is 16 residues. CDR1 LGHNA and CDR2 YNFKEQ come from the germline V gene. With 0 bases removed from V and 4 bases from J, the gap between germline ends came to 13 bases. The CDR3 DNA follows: TGTGCCAGCAGCCAAGAACTACCGCTTAGCGGAAACACCATATATTTT. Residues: CASSQELPLSGNTIYF.

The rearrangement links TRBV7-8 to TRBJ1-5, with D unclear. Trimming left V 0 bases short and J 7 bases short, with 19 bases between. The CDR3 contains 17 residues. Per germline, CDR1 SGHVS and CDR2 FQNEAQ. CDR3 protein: CASSLASVRYRVQPQHF. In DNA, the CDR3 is TGTGCCAGCAGCTTAGCGTCCGTCAGATACAGAGTACAGCCCCAGCATTTT.

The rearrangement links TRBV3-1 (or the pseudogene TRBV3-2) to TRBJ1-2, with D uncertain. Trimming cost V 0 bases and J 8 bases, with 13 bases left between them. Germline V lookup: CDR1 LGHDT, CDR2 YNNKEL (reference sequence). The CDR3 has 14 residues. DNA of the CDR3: TGTGCCAGCAGCCAAGACCTGCTAGGGAACGGCTACACCTTC. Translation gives CASSQDLLGNGYTF.

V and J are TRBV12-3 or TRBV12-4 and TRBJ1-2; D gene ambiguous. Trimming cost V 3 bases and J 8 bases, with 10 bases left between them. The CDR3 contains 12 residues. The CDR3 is CASSFSGSGYTF. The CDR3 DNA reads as TGTGCCAGCAGTTTCTCGGGTTCGGGCTACACCTTC.

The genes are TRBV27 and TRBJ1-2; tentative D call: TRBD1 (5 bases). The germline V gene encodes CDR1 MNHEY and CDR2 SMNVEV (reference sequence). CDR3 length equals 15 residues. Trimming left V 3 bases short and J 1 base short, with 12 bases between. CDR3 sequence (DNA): TGTGCCAGCAGTTTGCGGGACGGAATTAACTATGGCTACACCTTC. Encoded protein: CASSLRDGINYGYTF.